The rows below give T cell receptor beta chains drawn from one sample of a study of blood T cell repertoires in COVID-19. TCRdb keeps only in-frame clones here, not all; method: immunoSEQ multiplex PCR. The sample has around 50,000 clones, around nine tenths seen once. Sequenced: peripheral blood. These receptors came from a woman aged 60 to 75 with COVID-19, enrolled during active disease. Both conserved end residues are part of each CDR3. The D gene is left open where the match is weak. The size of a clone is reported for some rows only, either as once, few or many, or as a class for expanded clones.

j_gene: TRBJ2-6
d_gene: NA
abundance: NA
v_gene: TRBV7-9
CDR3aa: CASSLGVGSGANVLTF
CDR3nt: TGTGCCAGCAGCTTAGGCGTGGGCTCAGGGGCCAACGTCCTGACTTTC

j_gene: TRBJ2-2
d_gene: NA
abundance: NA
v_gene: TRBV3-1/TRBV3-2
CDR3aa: CASRPTGRTGELFF
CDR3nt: TGTGCCAGCAGGCCCACAGGGCGAACCGGGGAGCTGTTTTTT

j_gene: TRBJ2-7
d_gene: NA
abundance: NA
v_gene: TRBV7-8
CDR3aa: CASSHGAGDRYEQYF
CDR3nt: TGTGCCAGCAGCCACGGGGCGGGAGACAGGTACGAGCAGTACTTC

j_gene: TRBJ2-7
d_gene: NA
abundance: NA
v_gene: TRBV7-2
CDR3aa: CASSSWGRVIPYEQYF
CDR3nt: TGTGCCAGCAGCTCCTGGGGGCGGGTGATTCCCTACGAGCAGTACTTC

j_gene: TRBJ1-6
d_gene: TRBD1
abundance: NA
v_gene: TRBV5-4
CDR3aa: CASSRDRVNSPLHF
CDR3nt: TGTGCCAGCAGCAGGGACAGGGTTAATTCACCCCTCCACTTT

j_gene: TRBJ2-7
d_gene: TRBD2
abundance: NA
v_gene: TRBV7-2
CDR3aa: CASELAGGPVDEQYF
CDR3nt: TGTGCCAGCGAATTAGCGGGAGGGCCGGTCGACGAGCAGTACTTC

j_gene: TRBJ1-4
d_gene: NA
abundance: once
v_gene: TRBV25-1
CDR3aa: CASSEWGQIGEKLFF
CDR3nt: TGTGCCAGCAGTGAATGGGGGCAGATTGGTGAAAAACTGTTTTTT

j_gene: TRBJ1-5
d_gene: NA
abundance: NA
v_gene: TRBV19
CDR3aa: CASSGGSGWGQPQHF
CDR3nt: TGTGCCAGTAGTGGTGGTTCAGGGTGGGGTCAGCCCCAGCATTTT

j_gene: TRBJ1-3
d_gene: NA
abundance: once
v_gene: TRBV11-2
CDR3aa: CASSLESQVRTGNTIYF
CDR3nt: TGTGCCAGCAGCTTAGAAAGCCAGGTAAGGACTGGAAACACCATATATTTT

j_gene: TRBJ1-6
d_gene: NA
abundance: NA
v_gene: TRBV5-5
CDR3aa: CASNRRPGDNSPLHF
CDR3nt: TGTGCCAGCAACCGGAGGCCAGGGGATAATTCACCCCTCCACTTT

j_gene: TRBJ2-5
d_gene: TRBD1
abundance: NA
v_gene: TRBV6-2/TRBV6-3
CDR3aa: CASSSTVGTGGETQYF
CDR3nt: TGTGCCAGCAGTTCTACTGTCGGGACAGGGGGCGAGACCCAGTACTTC

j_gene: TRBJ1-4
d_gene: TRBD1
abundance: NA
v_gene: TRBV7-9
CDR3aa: CASSLGEGQFNEKLFF
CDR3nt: TGTGCCAGCAGCTTAGGAGAGGGACAGTTTAATGAAAAACTGTTTTTT

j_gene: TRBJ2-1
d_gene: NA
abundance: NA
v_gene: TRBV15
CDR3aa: CATSRGLALNNEQFF
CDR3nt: TGTGCCACCAGCAGAGGCCTAGCGTTGAACAATGAGCAGTTCTTC

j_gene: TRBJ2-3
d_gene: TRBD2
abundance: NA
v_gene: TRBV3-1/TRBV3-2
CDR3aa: CASSQFLAVSTDTQYF
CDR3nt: TGTGCCAGCAGCCAATTCCTAGCGGTGAGCACAGATACGCAGTATTTT

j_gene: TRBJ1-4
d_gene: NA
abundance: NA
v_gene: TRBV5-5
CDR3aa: CASSLVSGFGREKLFF
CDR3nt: TGTGCCAGCAGCTTGGTATCCGGGTTCGGAAGGGAAAAACTGTTTTTT

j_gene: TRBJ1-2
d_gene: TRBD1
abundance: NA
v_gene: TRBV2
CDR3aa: CASSRDRGANYGYTF
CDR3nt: TGTGCCAGCAGCCGAGACAGGGGGGCTAACTATGGCTACACCTTC

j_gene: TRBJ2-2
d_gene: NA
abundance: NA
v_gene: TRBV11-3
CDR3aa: CASSPQNTGELFF
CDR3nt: TGTGCCAGCAGCCCCCAGAACACCGGGGAGCTGTTTTTT

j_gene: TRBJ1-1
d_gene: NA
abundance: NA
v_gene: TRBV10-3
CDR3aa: CAISGLFAGKGSEAFF
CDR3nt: TGTGCCATCAGTGGCCTTTTTGCAGGGAAAGGGTCTGAAGCTTTCTTT

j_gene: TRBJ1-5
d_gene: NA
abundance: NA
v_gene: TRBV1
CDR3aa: CTSGRDRDRLSNQPQHF
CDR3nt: TGCACCAGCGGCAGAGACAGGGATCGGCTCAGCAATCAGCCCCAGCATTTT

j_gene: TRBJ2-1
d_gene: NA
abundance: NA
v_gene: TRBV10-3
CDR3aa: CAITYRASGYNEQFF
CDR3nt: TGTGCCATCACCTACAGGGCCTCCGGGTACAATGAGCAGTTCTTC

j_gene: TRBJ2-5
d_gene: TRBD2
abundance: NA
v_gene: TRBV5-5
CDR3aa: CASSLLAGAGETQYF
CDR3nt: TGTGCCAGCAGCTTACTAGCGGGAGCGGGAGAGACCCAGTACTTC

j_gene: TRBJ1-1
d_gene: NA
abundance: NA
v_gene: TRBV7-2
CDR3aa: CASSLAPSRDEAFF
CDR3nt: TGTGCCAGCAGCTTAGCCCCATCGAGGGATGAAGCTTTCTTT

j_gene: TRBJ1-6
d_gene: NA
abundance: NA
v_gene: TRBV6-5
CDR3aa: CASSYSSSLESPLHF
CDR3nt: TGTGCCAGCAGTTACTCGAGCAGTTTGGAGTCACCCCTCCACTTT

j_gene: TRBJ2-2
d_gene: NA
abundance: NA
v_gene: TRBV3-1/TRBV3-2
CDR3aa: CASSQEFRVTGELFF
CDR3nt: TGTGCCAGCAGCCAAGAGTTCAGGGTTACCGGGGAGCTGTTTTTT

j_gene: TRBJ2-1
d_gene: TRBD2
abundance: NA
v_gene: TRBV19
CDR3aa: CASSIELAIRNEQFF
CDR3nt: TGTGCCAGTAGTATAGAACTAGCGATAAGAAATGAGCAGTTCTTC

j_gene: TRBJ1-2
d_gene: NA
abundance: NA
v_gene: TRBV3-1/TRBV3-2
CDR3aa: CASSFYRGSGGDYGYTF
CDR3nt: TGTGCCAGCAGCTTTTACCGGGGGAGTGGGGGGGACTATGGCTACACCTTC

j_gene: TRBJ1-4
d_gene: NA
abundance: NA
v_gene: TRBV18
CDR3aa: CASSQTGVNEKLFF
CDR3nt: TGTGCCAGCTCGCAGACAGGCGTGAATGAAAAACTGTTTTTT

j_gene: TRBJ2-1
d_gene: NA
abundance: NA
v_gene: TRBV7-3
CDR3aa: CASSLIAPSYNEQFF
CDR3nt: TGTGCCAGCAGCTTAATCGCGCCCTCCTACAATGAGCAGTTCTTC

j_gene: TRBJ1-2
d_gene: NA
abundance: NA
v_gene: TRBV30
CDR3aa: CAGRGGEGYYGYTF
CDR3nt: TGTGCCGGACGGGGCGGGGAGGGCTACTATGGCTACACCTTC

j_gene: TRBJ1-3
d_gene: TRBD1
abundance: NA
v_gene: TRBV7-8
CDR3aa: CASSLGTGDIAGNTIYF
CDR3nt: TGTGCCAGCAGCTTAGGGACAGGGGATATAGCTGGAAACACCATATATTTT

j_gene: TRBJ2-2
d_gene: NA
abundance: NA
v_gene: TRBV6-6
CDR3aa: CATRGGSNTGELFF
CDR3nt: TGTGCCACTAGGGGGGGATCTAACACCGGGGAGCTGTTTTTT

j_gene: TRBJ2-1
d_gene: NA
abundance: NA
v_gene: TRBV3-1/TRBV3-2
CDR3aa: CASRHAAGRTIYNEQFF
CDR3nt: TGTGCCAGCAGGCACGCCGCTGGGAGGACAATCTACAATGAGCAGTTCTTC

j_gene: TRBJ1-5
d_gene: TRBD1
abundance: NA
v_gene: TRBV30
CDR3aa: CAWSFPGAGGYQPQHF
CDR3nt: TGTGCCTGGAGTTTCCCGGGGGCAGGGGGGTATCAGCCCCAGCATTTT

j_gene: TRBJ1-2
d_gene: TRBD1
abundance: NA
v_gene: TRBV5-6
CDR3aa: CASSRLRTGSGYTF
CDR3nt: TGTGCCAGCAGCCGCCTGAGGACAGGGTCTGGCTACACCTTC

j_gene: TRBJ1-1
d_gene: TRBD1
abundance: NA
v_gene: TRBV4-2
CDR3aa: CASSRRDDRVGEAFF
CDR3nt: TGTGCCAGCAGCCGACGGGATGACAGGGTTGGTGAAGCTTTCTTT

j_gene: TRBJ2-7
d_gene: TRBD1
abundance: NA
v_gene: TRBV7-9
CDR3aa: CASSRGQGRSYEQYF
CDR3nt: TGTGCCAGCAGCCGTGGACAGGGGCGCTCCTACGAGCAGTACTTC

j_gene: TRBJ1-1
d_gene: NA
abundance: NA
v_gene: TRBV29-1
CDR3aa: CSIFRQALNTEAFF
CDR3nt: TGCAGCATTTTCAGACAGGCGCTGAACACTGAAGCTTTCTTT

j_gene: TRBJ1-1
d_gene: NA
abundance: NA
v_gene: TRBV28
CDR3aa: CASSLIGAKKEAFF
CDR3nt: TGTGCCAGCAGTTTAATTGGGGCGAAGAAGGAAGCTTTCTTT

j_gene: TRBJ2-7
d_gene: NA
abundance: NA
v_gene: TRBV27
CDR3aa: CASSLVGQKYEQYF
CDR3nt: TGTGCCAGCAGTTTAGTGGGGCAGAAGTACGAGCAGTACTTC

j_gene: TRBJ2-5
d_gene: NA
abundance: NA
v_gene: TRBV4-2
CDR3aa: CASSHVQVQETQYF
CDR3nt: TGTGCCAGCAGCCACGTCCAGGTACAAGAGACCCAGTACTTC

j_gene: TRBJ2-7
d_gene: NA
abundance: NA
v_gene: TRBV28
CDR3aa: CASRATIFSYEQYF
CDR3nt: TGTGCCAGCAGGGCGACTATCTTCTCCTACGAGCAGTACTTC

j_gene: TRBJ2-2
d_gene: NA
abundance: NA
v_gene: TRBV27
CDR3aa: CASTPGPDPTGELFF
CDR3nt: TGTGCCAGCACCCCGGGTCCAGATCCCACCGGGGAGCTGTTTTTT

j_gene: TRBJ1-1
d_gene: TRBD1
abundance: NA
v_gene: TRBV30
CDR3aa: CAWGQGDAEAFF
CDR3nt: TGTGCCTGGGGACAGGGGGATGCTGAAGCTTTCTTT

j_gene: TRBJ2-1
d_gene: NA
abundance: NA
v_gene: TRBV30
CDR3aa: CACSPSETYNEQFF
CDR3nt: TGTGCCTGTAGCCCAAGCGAGACCTACAATGAGCAGTTCTTC

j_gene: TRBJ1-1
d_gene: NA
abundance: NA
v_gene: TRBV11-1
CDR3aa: CASSLHRGGGEAFF
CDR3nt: TGTGCCAGCAGCTTACACCGGGGGGGTGGAGAAGCTTTCTTT

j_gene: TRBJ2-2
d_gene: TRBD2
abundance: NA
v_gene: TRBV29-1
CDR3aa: CSVSSGRAGGELFF
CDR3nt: TGCAGCGTTTCCAGCGGGAGGGCCGGCGGGGAGCTGTTTTTT

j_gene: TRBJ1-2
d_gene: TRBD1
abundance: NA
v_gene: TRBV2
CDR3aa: CASSGDRGRHGYTF
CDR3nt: TGTGCCAGCAGTGGGGACAGGGGAAGACATGGCTACACCTTC

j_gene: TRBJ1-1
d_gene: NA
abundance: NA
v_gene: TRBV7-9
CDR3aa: CASSYGETEAFF
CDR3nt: TGTGCCAGCAGCTACGGGGAAACTGAAGCTTTCTTT

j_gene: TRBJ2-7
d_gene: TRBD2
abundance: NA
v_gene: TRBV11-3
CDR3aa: CASIEAGGRREQYF
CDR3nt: TGTGCCAGCATCGAAGCGGGAGGTAGGCGCGAGCAGTACTTC

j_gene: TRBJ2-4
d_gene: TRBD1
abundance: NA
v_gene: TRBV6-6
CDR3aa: CASRGTEAKNIQYF
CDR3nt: TGTGCCAGCAGGGGGACAGAAGCCAAAAACATTCAGTACTTC

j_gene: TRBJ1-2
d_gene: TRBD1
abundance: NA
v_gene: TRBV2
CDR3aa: CASSRDRNGGYTF
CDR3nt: TGTGCCAGCAGTAGGGACAGGAACGGTGGCTACACCTTC

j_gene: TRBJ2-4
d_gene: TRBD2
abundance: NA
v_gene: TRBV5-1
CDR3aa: CASSPGGGNIQYF
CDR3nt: TGCGCCAGCAGCCCCGGGGGGGGGAACATTCAGTACTTC